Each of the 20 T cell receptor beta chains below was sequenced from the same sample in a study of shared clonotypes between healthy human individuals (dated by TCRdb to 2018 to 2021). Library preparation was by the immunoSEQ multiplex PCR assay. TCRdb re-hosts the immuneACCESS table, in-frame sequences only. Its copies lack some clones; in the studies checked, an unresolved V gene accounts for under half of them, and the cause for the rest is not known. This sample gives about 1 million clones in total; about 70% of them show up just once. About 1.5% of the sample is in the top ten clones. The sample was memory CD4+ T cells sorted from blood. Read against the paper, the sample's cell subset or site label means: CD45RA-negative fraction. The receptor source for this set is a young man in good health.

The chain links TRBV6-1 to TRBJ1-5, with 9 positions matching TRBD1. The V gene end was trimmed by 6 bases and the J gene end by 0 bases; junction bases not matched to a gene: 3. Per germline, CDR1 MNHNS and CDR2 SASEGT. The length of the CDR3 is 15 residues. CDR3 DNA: TGTGCCAGCAGCTCGACAGGGGGTAGCAATCAGCCCCAGCATTTT. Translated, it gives CASSSTGGSNQPQHF.

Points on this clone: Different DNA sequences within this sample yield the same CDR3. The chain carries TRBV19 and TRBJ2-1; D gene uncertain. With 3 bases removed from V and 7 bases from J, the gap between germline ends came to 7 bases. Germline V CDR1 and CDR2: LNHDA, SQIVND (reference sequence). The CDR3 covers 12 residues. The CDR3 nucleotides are TGTGCCAGTAGTATCAAGAGGAATGAGCAGTTCTTC. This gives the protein CASSIKRNEQFF.

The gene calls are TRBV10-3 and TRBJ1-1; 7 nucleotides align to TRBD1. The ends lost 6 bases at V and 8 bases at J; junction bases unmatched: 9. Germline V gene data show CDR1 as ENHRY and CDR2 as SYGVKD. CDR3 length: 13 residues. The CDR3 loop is CAIRKTTGSEAFF. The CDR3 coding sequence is TGTGCCATCAGAAAAACGACAGGGTCCGAAGCTTTCTTT.

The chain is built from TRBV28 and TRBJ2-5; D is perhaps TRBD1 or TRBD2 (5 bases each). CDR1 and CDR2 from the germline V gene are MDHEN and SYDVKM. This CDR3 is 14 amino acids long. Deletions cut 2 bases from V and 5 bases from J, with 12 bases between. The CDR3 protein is CASSLIGKGETQYF. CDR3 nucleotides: TGTGCCAGCAGTTTAATCGGGAAGGGGGAGACCCAGTACTTC. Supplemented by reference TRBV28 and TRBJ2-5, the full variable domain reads DVKVTQSSRYLVKRTGEKVFLECVQDMDHENMFWYRQDPGLGLRLIYFSYDVKMKEKGDIPEGYSVSREKKERFSLILESASTNQTSMYLCASSLIGKGETQYFGPGTRLLVL.

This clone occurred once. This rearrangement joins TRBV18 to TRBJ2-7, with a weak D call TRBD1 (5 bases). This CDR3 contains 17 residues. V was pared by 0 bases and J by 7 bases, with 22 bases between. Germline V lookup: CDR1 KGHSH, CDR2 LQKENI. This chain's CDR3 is CASSPPNRQRILGEQYF. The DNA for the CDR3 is TGTGCCAGCTCACCACCGAATCGACAGAGAATCTTGGGGGAGCAGTACTTC. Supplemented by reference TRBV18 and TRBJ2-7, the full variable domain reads NAGVMQNPRHLVRRRGQEARLRCSPMKGHSHVYWYRQLPEEGLKFMVYLQKENIIDESGMPKERFSAEFPKEGPSILRIQQVVRGDSAAYFCASSPPNRQRILGEQYFGPGTRLTVT.

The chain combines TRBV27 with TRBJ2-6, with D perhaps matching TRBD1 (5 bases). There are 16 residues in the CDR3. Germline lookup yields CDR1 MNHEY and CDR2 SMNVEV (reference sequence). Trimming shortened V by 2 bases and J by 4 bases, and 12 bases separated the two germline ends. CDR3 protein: CASSLARATGANVLTF. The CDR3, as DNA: TGTGCCAGCAGTTTAGCCAGGGCCACAGGGGCCAACGTCCTGACTTTC.

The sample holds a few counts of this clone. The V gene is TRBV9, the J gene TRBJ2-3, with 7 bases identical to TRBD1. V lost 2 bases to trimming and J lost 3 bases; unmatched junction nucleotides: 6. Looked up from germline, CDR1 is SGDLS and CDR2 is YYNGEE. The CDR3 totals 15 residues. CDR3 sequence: CASSVFGTETDTQYF. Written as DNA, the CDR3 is TGTGCCAGCAGCGTGTTCGGGACAGAAACAGATACGCAGTATTTT.

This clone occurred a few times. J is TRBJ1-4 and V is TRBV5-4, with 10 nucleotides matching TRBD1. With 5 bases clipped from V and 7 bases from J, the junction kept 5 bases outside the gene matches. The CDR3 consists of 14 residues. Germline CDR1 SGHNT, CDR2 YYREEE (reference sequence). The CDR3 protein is CASSSGTGAEKLFF. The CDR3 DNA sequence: TGTGCCAGCAGTTCCGGGACAGGGGCTGAAAAACTGTTTTTT. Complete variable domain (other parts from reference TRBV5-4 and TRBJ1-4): ETGVTQSPTHLIKTRGQQVTLRCSSQSGHNTVSWYQQALGQGPQFIFQYYREEENGRGNFPPRFSGLQFPNYSSELNVNALELDDSALYLCASSSGTGAEKLFFGSGTQLSVL.

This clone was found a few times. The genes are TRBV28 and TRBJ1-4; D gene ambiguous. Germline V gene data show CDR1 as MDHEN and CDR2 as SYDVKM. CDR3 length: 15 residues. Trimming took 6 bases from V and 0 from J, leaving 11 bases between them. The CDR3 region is CASRELSTTNEKLFF. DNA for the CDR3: TGTGCCAGCAGAGAGCTATCGACAACTAATGAAAAACTGTTTTTT.

In nucleotides, the CDR3 is TGTGCCTGGAGTGGGAAAATCAACTATGGCTACACCTTC. It specifies CAWSGKINYGYTF. This chain links TRBV30 with TRBJ1-2; no clear D. CDR3 length equals 13 residues. CDR1 is GTSNPN, CDR2 SVGIG, per germline (reference sequence). V was clipped by 1 base and J by 2 bases, with 8 bases between them.

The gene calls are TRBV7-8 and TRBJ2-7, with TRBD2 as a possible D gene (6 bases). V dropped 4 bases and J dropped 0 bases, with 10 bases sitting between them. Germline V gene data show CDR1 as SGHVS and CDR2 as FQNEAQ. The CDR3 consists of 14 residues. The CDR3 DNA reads TGTGCCAGCAGCTCGCGGGACTTCTCCTACGAGCAGTACTTC. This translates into CASSSRDFSYEQYF.

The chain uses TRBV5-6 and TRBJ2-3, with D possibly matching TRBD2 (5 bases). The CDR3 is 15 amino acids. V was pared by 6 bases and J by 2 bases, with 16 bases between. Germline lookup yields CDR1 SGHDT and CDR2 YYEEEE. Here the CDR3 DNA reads TGTGCCAGCACCAACCGGAGGATTATCACAGATACGCAGTATTTT. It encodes CASTNRRIITDTQYF.

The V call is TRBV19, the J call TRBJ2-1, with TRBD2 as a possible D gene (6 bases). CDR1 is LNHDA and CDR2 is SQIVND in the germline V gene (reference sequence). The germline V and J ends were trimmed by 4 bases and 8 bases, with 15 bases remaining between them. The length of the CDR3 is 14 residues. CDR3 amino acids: CASSNGLIADEQFF. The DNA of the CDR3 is TGTGCCAGTAGTAATGGACTAATCGCCGATGAGCAGTTCTTC.

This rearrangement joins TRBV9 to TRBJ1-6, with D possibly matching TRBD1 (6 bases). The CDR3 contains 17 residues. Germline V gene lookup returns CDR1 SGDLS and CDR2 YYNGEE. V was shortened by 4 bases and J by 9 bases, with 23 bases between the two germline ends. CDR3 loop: CASSPHRVLGQGSPLHF. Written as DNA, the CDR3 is TGTGCCAGCAGCCCCCACAGGGTTTTGGGTCAGGGTTCACCCCTCCACTTT.

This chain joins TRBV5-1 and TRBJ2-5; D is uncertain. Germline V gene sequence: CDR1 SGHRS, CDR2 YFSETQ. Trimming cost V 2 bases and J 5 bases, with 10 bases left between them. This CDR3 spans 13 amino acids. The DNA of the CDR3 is TGCGCCAGCAGCTTAGCCCTTTGGGAGACCCAGTACTTC. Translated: CASSLALWETQYF.

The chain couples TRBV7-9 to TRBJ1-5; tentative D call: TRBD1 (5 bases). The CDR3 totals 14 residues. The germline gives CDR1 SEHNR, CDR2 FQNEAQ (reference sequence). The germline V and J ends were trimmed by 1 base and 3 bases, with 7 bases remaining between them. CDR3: CASSLGQLNQPQHF. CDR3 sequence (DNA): TGTGCCAGCAGCTTAGGACAGCTCAATCAGCCCCAGCATTTT.

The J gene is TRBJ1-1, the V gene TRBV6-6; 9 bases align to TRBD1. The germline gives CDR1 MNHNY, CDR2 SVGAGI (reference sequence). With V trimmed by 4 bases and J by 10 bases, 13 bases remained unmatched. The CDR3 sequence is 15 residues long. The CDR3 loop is CASSSPQGADEGAFF. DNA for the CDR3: TGTGCCAGCAGTTCCCCACAGGGGGCTGATGAAGGAGCTTTCTTT.

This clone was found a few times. In DNA form, the CDR3 reads TGCGCCAGCAGCTTATCGACAGGGTCCGGAAACACCATATATTTT. As protein: CASSLSTGSGNTIYF. This rearrangement joins TRBV5-1 to TRBJ1-3; 7 nucleotides align to TRBD1. The length of the CDR3 is 15 residues. Germline assignment: CDR1 SGHRS and CDR2 YFSETQ. The J segment lost 4 bases and the V segment lost 2 bases, leaving 6 bases of the junction unmatched.

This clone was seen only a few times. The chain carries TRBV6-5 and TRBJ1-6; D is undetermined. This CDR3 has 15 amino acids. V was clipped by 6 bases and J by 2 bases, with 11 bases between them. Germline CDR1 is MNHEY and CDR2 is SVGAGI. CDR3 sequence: CASRPPGAYNSPLHF. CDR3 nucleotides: TGTGCCAGCAGGCCGCCGGGCGCCTATAATTCACCCCTCCACTTT.

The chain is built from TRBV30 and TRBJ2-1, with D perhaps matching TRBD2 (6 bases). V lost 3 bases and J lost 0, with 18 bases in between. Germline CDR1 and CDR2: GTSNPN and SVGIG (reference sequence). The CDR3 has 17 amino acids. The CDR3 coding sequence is TGTGCCTGGAGCATTTGGCGGGAAACGAGCTCCTACAATGAGCAGTTCTTC. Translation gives CAWSIWRETSSYNEQFF.